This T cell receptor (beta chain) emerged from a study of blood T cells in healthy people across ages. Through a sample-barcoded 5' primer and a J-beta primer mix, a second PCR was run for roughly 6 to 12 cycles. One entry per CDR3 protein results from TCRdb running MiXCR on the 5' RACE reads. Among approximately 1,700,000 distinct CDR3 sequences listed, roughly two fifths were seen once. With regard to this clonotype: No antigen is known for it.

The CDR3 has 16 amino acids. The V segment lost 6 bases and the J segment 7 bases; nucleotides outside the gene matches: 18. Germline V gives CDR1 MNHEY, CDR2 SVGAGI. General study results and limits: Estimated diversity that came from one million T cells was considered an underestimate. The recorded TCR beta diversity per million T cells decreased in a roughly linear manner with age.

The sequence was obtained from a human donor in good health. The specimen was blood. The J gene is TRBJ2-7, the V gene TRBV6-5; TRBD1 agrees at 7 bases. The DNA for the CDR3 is TGTGCCAGCAGCCACTACTTACAGCAGGGGGATACAGAGCAGTACTTC. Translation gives CASSHYLQQGDTEQYF.